These 4 T cell receptor beta chains came from one sample sequenced in a study of shared clonotypes between healthy human individuals. TCRdb's copy holds only in-frame clones and misses some; the assay was immunoSEQ multiplex PCR. Among about 700,000 clones, around 67% were seen once, and the ten largest hold approximately 1.8%. Sequencing was performed on memory CD4+ T cells sorted from blood. Subset meaning: CD45RA-negative fraction. All receptors derive from a woman aged 25 to 39 in good health.

The chain couples TRBV21-1 to TRBJ1-1. TRBV21-1 is marked as a pseudogene. This CDR3 is built from 12 residues. The CDR3 DNA follows: TGTGCCAGCAGCAAAGGCAAAACTGAAGCTTTCTTT. Protein sequence: CASSKGKTEAFF.

This chain uses TRBV30 with TRBJ2-3; 8 bases match TRBD2. V lost 3 bases and J lost 4; bases outside the gene matches: 3. Looked up from germline, CDR1 is GTSNPN and CDR2 is SVGIG (reference sequence). CDR3 length: 13 residues. The CDR3 is CAWRTGGADTQYF. The CDR3 DNA sequence: TGTGCCTGGAGAACGGGAGGGGCAGATACGCAGTATTTT.

The genes are TRBV6-1 and TRBJ2-7, with D perhaps matching TRBD1 (6 bases). The CDR3 is made up of 15 amino acids. V lost 3 bases to trimming and J lost 2 bases, with 14 bases between them. Looked up from germline, CDR1 is MNHNS and CDR2 is SASEGT. The DNA for the CDR3 is TGTGCCAGCAGTGAGAGACAGGTTGGAACCTACGAGCAGTACTTC. Amino acids: CASSERQVGTYEQYF.

This sequence joins TRBV28 and TRBJ1-2; 7 bases are shared with TRBD1. V was pared by 7 bases and J by 3 bases, with 5 bases of the junction left unmatched. There are 13 residues in the CDR3. Germline-derived CDR1 and CDR2 are MDHEN and SYDVKM. CDR3 DNA: TGTGCCAGCAAGACAGGGAGGTACTATGGCTACACCTTC. Its translation: CASKTGRYYGYTF.